These 13 T cell receptor beta chains share one sample of origin, sequenced in a study of blood T cells in healthy people across ages. Together with a sample-barcoded 5' primer, a J-beta primer mix was included in a second PCR lasting about 7 to 11 cycles. TCRdb ran MiXCR on the 5' RACE reads and lists one entry per CDR3 protein. This sample yields hundreds of thousands of distinct CDR3 sequences, of which roughly 60% are seen a single time; approximately 21% belongs to the top ten. Input material: blood. The receptor set was obtained from a man aged 25-45 years in good health.

DNA for the CDR3: TGTGCCAGCAGCCTACCCAGTCTCAACTATGGCTACACCTTC. Translation: CASSLPSLNYGYTF. The rearrangement links TRBV9 to TRBJ1-2; no reliable D call. Trimming cost V 4 bases and J 2 bases, with 12 bases left between them. CDR1 is SGDLS and CDR2 is YYNGEE in the germline V gene. This CDR3 comprises 14 residues.

V gene TRBV20-1 combines with J gene TRBJ2-4; 7 bases fit TRBD2. J lost 2 bases, V lost 0 bases, and 13 bases had no gene match. Germline values: CDR1 DFQATT, CDR2 SNEGSKA (reference sequence). The length of the CDR3 is 18 residues. The CDR3 sequence: CSARDPWGGGLTKNIQYF. The DNA for the CDR3 is TGCAGTGCTAGAGACCCTTGGGGGGGAGGCTTAACCAAAAACATTCAGTACTTC.

Worth noting for this clonotype: Since a much larger clone is just one base distant, this may be a read error. The chain uses TRBV29-1 and TRBJ2-7; D may be TRBD2 (5 bases). The germline CDR1 and CDR2 sequences are SQVTM and ANQGSEA. V dropped 8 bases and J dropped 7 bases, with 18 bases sitting between them. The CDR3 is 12 amino acids. The CDR3 coding sequence is TGCAGCACCAGCGGAACGGGTAATGAGCAGTACTTC. Translated, it gives CSTSGTGNEQYF.

The J gene is TRBJ1-5, the V gene TRBV29-1; the D gene is possibly TRBD1 (5 bases). Germline-derived CDR1 and CDR2 are SQVTM and ANQGSEA. The V and J ends lost 4 bases and 5 bases respectively, with 9 bases between them. The length of the CDR3 is 12 residues. CDR3 protein: CSVGGPDQPQHF. CDR3 nucleotide sequence: TGCAGCGTTGGGGGACCGGATCAGCCCCAGCATTTT.

This chain joins TRBV6-1 and TRBJ2-7; possible D gene TRBD1, 5 bases. Trimming took 8 bases from V and 2 from J, leaving 19 bases between them. Per the germline V gene, CDR1 is MNHNS and CDR2 is SASEGT. The CDR3 consists of 15 residues. The CDR3 is CASASLAGKAYEQYF. The CDR3 DNA follows: TGTGCCAGCGCTTCTTTGGCAGGGAAAGCCTACGAGCAGTACTTC.

The chain uses TRBV7-2 and TRBJ2-3, with D perhaps TRBD2 (6 bases). Deletions cut 5 bases from V and 5 bases from J, with 11 bases between. CDR1 is SGHTA and CDR2 is FQGNSA in the germline V gene. The CDR3 runs 13 residues. This CDR3 reads CASSTWRGDTQYF. In DNA form, the CDR3 reads TGTGCCAGCAGCACCTGGAGGGGAGATACGCAGTATTTT.

The chain carries TRBV2 and TRBJ2-4; D uncertain. The assigned J gene may be wrong: the sequence end matches TRBJ2-7 better. Germline CDR1 and CDR2: SNHLY and FYNNEI. The CDR3 consists of 15 residues. The CDR3 is CASSEALFVRHEQYF. The CDR3 DNA follows: TGTGCCAGCAGTGAAGCGCTATTTGTACGGCACGAGCAGTACTTC.

The genes are TRBV6-6 and TRBJ1-2, with D possibly being TRBD1 (6 bases). The germline CDR1 and CDR2 sequences are MNHNY and SVGAGI (reference sequence). V gave up 5 bases and J gave up 1 base, with 11 bases separating them. The CDR3 covers 14 residues. Here the CDR3 DNA reads TGTGCCAGCAGTGCCCTAGGGGGTAACTATGGCTACACCTTC. This gives the protein CASSALGGNYGYTF.

V usage is TRBV20-1 and J usage is TRBJ2-5; possibly TRBD1 or TRBD2 for D (6 bases each). The CDR3 is made up of 15 amino acids. V was cut by 5 bases and J by 2 bases, with 18 bases left in between. CDR1 DFQATT and CDR2 SNEGSKA come from the germline V gene (reference sequence). The CDR3 here is CSAGGRELEQETQYF. DNA for the CDR3: TGCAGTGCTGGGGGGCGGGAACTTGAACAAGAGACCCAGTACTTC.

The chain employs TRBV20-1 and TRBJ1-1; 7 bases align to TRBD1. Trimming removed 3 bases from V and 3 bases from J; junction bases left unmatched: 7. This CDR3 is built from 14 residues. Germline CDR1 reads DFQATT; CDR2 reads SNEGSKA (reference sequence). In DNA, the CDR3 is TGCAGTGCTAGCAAGACAGGGAGGGACACTGAAGCTTTCTTT. Protein product: CSASKTGRDTEAFF.

About this clonotype: A read error may produce the germline difference seen at one junction end. This chain uses TRBV20-1 with TRBJ1-6; maybe TRBD1 (6 bases). The CDR3 has 15 residues. The V gene's germline CDR1 is DFQATT and CDR2 SNEGSKA (reference sequence). CDR3 residues: CSARVPGTGYSPLHF. The CDR3 DNA sequence: TGCAGCGCTAGAGTCCCAGGAACAGGGTATTCACCCCTCCACTTT.

The V gene is TRBV6-2 or TRBV6-3, the J gene TRBJ2-5; 8 bases fit TRBD2. The closer fit of TRBJ2-7 to the DNA end suggests the J call may be wrong. This CDR3 has 13 amino acids. Per the germline V gene, CDR1 is MNHEY and CDR2 is SVGEGT. As DNA, the CDR3 is TGTGCCAGCAGTAAAGGACTAGCTAACGAGCAGTACTTC. Translated: CASSKGLANEQYF.

The V gene is TRBV6-4, the J gene TRBJ1-6; D unclear. V lost 4 bases and J lost 8, with 9 bases in between. Per the germline V gene, CDR1 is MRHNA and CDR2 is SNTAGT. This CDR3 comprises 13 residues. CDR3 sequence (DNA): TGTGCCAGCAGTGTCTCACGGGATTCACCCCTCCACTTT. Translated: CASSVSRDSPLHF.